This T cell receptor beta chain was retrieved from a study of blood T cell repertoires in COVID-19. At the level of the study: The cDNA or gDNA used as material had been derived from T cells, B-cell-depleted T cells, or PBMCs.

Germline V lookup: CDR1 MDHEN, CDR2 SYDVKM. V lost 5 bases to trimming and J lost 4 bases, with 15 bases between them. The CDR3 loop spans 14 amino acids. This clone was picked up many times. Using immunoSEQ multiplex PCR, the repertoire was profiled, and TCRdb retains in-frame clones only, with some absent. The table includes hundreds of thousands of clones, 88% detected once. This receptor was identified in a woman aged 50 to 60 with active or convalescent COVID-19. The gene calls are TRBV28 and TRBJ2-7; a weak D match, TRBD2 (6 bases). The specimen was peripheral blood. The CDR3 DNA sequence: TGTGCCAGCAGTACCTCGGGGACTGTTTACGAGCAGTACTTC. This encodes CASSTSGTVYEQYF.